The 13 T cell receptor beta chains below all came from one sample that was sequenced in a study of cytomegalovirus exposure and HLA in healthy donors. Primers: 60 Vbeta forward and 13 Jbeta reverse. Sequenced by immunoSEQ multiplex PCR; TCRdb stores in-frame clones only, minus some. The sample includes about 130,000 clones, around 78% of them seen just once. The sample was PBMCs. These receptor sequences come from a female donor in good health and CMV-seropositive.

V gene TRBV28 combines with J gene TRBJ1-4; a weak D match, TRBD1 (5 bases). The ends were cut back, 5 bases at V and 10 bases at J, with 20 bases in the middle. CDR3 length: 15 residues. Germline V CDR1 and CDR2: MDHEN, SYDVKM. CDR3 nucleotide sequence: TGTGCCAGCAGTCCTGATTGGGGGTCCGGGGGAAAACTGTTTTTT. It translates to CASSPDWGSGGKLFF.

This clone was recorded only once. V and J are TRBV19 and TRBJ2-2, with 10 bases identical to TRBD2. V was pared by 7 bases and J by 4 bases, with 3 bases of the junction left unmatched. Looked up from germline, CDR1 is LNHDA and CDR2 is SQIVND (reference sequence). The CDR3 has 14 amino acids. In DNA, the CDR3 is TGTGCCAGTAAACTAGCGGGGTTCACCGGGGAGCTGTTTTTT. Encoded protein: CASKLAGFTGELFF.

CDR3 sequence (DNA): TGTGCCAGCAGTGTCCAGGGCCAGGATTCACCCCTCCACTTT. Its protein product is CASSVQGQDSPLHF. The chain combines TRBV2 with TRBJ1-6; tentative D call: TRBD1 (5 bases). Trimming left V 4 bases short and J 8 bases short, with 12 bases between. CDR3 length equals 14 residues. Germline loops: CDR1 SNHLY, CDR2 FYNNEI.

The rearrangement joins TRBV18 to TRBJ2-2; TRBD1 aligns across 8 bases. Per the germline V gene, CDR1 is KGHSH and CDR2 is LQKENI. The trim removed 3 bases at V and 0 bases at J, leaving 3 bases unmatched. The CDR3 consists of 16 residues. The CDR3 is CASSPEQGANTGELFF. DNA of the CDR3: TGTGCCAGCTCACCCGAACAGGGGGCGAACACCGGGGAGCTGTTTTTT. The whole variable domain, filled in from reference TRBV18 and TRBJ2-2, reads NAGVMQNPRHLVRRRGQEARLRCSPMKGHSHVYWYRQLPEEGLKFMVYLQKENIIDESGMPKERFSAEFPKEGPSILRIQQVVRGDSAAYFCASSPEQGANTGELFFGEGSRLTVL.

This clone was seen a few times. The V gene is TRBV29-1, the J gene TRBJ1-4; 9 bases fit TRBD1. The CDR3 has 15 residues. The V segment lost 0 bases and the J segment 11 bases; nucleotides outside the gene matches: 10. CDR1 and CDR2 from the germline V gene are SQVTM and ANQGSEA. CDR3 sequence (DNA): TGCAGCGTTGAAGAGGACAGGGGAGGATCGAGTAAACTGTTTTTT. Its translation: CSVEEDRGGSSKLFF.

The chain carries TRBV9 and TRBJ2-1, with 10 bases fitting TRBD2. The germline V gene encodes CDR1 SGDLS and CDR2 YYNGEE. CDR3 length: 15 amino acids. J was trimmed by 9 bases and V by 1 base; bases with no gene match: 7. For the CDR3, the DNA is TGTGCCAGCAGCGTATTAGCGGGAGGAAAAACTGAGCAGTTCTTC. Its translation is CASSVLAGGKTEQFF.

J is TRBJ1-6 and V is TRBV28; tentative D call: TRBD1 (6 bases). Germline CDR1 reads MDHEN; CDR2 reads SYDVKM. The CDR3 totals 16 residues. V was clipped by 6 bases and J by 3 bases, with 15 bases between them. The CDR3 protein is CASSRPGHSYNSPLHF. The CDR3 DNA reads TGTGCCAGCAGCCGGCCGGGACACAGCTATAATTCACCCCTCCACTTT.

The rearrangement joins TRBV9 to TRBJ1-5; maybe TRBD1 (6 bases). The V and J ends lost 4 bases and 9 bases respectively, with 17 bases between them. Germline values: CDR1 SGDLS, CDR2 YYNGEE. There are 14 residues in the CDR3. CDR3 DNA sequence: TGTGCCAGCAGCCCTCGACAGGACGCTTGGCCCCAGCATTTT. This encodes CASSPRQDAWPQHF.

This sequence joins TRBV5-6 and TRBJ2-5; the D gene is possibly TRBD1 (6 bases). There are 14 residues in the CDR3. The V end was cut by 0 bases, the J end by 5 bases, with 11 bases between. CDR1 SGHDT and CDR2 YYEEEE come from the germline V gene. The DNA of the CDR3 is TGTGCCAGCAGCTTGGAAACAGGGTTTGAGACCCAGTACTTC. Translation gives CASSLETGFETQYF.

This clone turned up a few times. The chain couples TRBV25-1 to TRBJ1-5; 7 bases fit TRBD1. Germline CDR1 and CDR2: MGHDK and SYGVNS. Trimming removed 4 bases from V and 5 bases from J; junction bases left unmatched: 5. The CDR3 has 14 amino acids. CDR3 bases: TGTGCCAGCAGTGCTTCGACAGGGCATCAGCCCCAGCATTTT. This sequence encodes CASSASTGHQPQHF. Full variable domain (rest looked up from reference TRBV25-1 and TRBJ1-5): EADIYQTPRYLVIGTGKKITLECSQTMGHDKMYWYQQDPGMELHLIHYSYGVNSTEKGDLSSESTVSRIRTEHFPLTLESARPSHTSQYLCASSASTGHQPQHFGDGTRLSIL.

This clone occurred a few times. The chain uses TRBV10-2 and TRBJ2-5; 11 nucleotides agree with TRBD2. Germline CDR1 reads WSHSY; CDR2 reads SAAADI. The V gene end was trimmed by 6 bases and the J gene end by 4 bases; junction bases not matched to a gene: 4. The CDR3 extends over 14 amino acids. In nucleotides, the CDR3 is TGCGCCAGCAGACCTAGCGGGGGGCGAGAGACCCAGTACTTC. Translated: CASRPSGGRETQYF.

The gene calls are TRBV6-1 and TRBJ2-1; maybe TRBD2 (7 bases). The germline V gene has CDR1 MNHNS and CDR2 SASEGT. V dropped 6 bases and J dropped 7 bases, with 13 bases sitting between them. This CDR3 comprises 13 residues. The CDR3 DNA follows: TGTGCCAGCAGAGGGGGGGCGGGAAATGAGCAGTTCTTC. Its translation is CASRGGAGNEQFF.

V is TRBV5-4 and J is TRBJ2-4; possible D gene TRBD2, 6 bases. CDR3 length equals 14 residues. The germline gives CDR1 SGHNT, CDR2 YYREEE (reference sequence). V was trimmed by 4 bases and J by 0 bases, leaving 8 bases between them. DNA for the CDR3: TGTGCCAGCAGCCCAGCGGGAGCCAAAAACATTCAGTACTTC. Its translation is CASSPAGAKNIQYF. Full variable domain (outside the CDR3, taken from reference TRBV5-4 and TRBJ2-4): ETGVTQSPTHLIKTRGQQVTLRCSSQSGHNTVSWYQQALGQGPQFIFQYYREEENGRGNFPPRFSGLQFPNYSSELNVNALELDDSALYLCASSPAGAKNIQYFGAGTRLSVL.